The TCR beta chain under discussion was sequenced for a study of human T cells and chemical hapten exposure. Study-wide background: 2% DPC was applied to roughly 2 cm by roughly 2 cm of upper inner arm skin for sensitization. The patients were mostly female; they had alopecia areata, totalis or universalis. Overall study findings and caveats: Alopecia was present in the donors, so their immune response may differ from healthy people's.

As to time point: patch test 2, 6 weeks after DPC sensitization. The treatment denotes: therapeutic diphenylcyclopropenone sensitization with weekly scalp DPC. Suited to DPC and affected by alopecia, the donors ranged from 18 to 70 years old. On this clonotype: Its target is unknown.

TCRdb re-analysed the RACE reads in MiXCR, keeping a single row per CDR3 protein. In the table there are about 140,000 distinct CDR3 sequences, about 10% of which are singletons. CDR1 is SGHRS, CDR2 YFSETQ, per germline. The CDR3 has 12 amino acids. The junction had 2 bases not matched to a gene; V was cut back by 4 bases and J by 6 bases. The sequence derives from a woman aged 50 to 60 with alopecia areata. Some clones in this sample may be carry-over from other donors' samples. The chain carries TRBV5-1 and TRBJ2-3; 7 bases map to TRBD2. Sequences were derived from whole blood, sampled in connection with sensitization to the hapten diphenylcyclopropenone (DPC). Here the CDR3 DNA reads TGCGCCAGCAGCCAACTAGCGGATACGCAGTATTTT. It is translated as CASSQLADTQYF.